Below, 12 T cell receptor beta chains from the same sample are listed, as sequenced in a study of early T cells in non-severe SARS-CoV-2 infection. One entry per CDR3 protein, called by TCRdb with MiXCR from the 5' RACE reads. The sample yields 50,000 to 70,000 distinct CDR3 sequences, 8% to 9% seen once. The specimen sequenced was whole blood. The receptors originated from an adult who was a healthcare worker with PCR-confirmed SARS-CoV-2 infection or an uninfected control (not recorded which).

In this sample, this clonotype turned up many times. The chain has TRBV13 and TRBJ1-1, with D uncertain. V lost 6 bases, J lost 5 bases, and 7 bases lay in between. The germline V gene has CDR1 PRHDT and CDR2 FYEKMQ (reference sequence). The CDR3 sequence is 11 residues long. The CDR3 reads CASSGGTEAFF. CDR3 coding DNA: TGTGCCAGCAGTGGAGGGACTGAAGCTTTCTTT. Complete variable domain (other parts from reference TRBV13 and TRBJ1-1): AAGVIQSPRHLIKEKRETATLKCYPIPRHDTVYWYQQGPGQDPQFLISFYEKMQSDKGSIPDRFSAQQFSDYHSELNMSSLELGDSALYFCASSGGTEAFFGQGTRLTVV.

This clonotype came up many times. The V and J genes are TRBV27 and TRBJ2-6; 7 bases fit TRBD1. From germline, CDR1 is MNHEY and CDR2 SMNVEV (reference sequence). CDR3 size: 20 residues. With V trimmed by 5 bases and J by 0 bases, 16 bases remained unmatched. In DNA, the CDR3 is TGTGCCAGCAGTCCTAGGGGGCTATCAAACGTCCTCTCTGGGGCCAACGTCCTGACTTTC. Translation: CASSPRGLSNVLSGANVLTF.

This clonotype was seen more than once but under ten times. CDR3 DNA sequence: TGCAGCTTTTCGACCGGGATACACCAAGAGACCCAGTACTTC. Translating it yields CSFSTGIHQETQYF. The chain links TRBV20-1 to TRBJ2-5; the D gene is possibly TRBD2 (5 bases). This CDR3 has 14 residues. CDR1 and CDR2 from the germline V gene are DFQATT and SNEGSKA (reference sequence).

In this sample, this clonotype turned up a few times. The rearrangement links TRBV3-1 to TRBJ2-3; no clear D. V was clipped by 1 base and J by 5 bases, with 13 bases between them. In germline, CDR1 is LGHDT, CDR2 YNNKEL (reference sequence). The CDR3 runs to 15 residues. The CDR3 region is CASSQATILRDTQYF. The CDR3 coding sequence is TGTGCCAGCAGCCAAGCCACGATACTTAGAGATACGCAGTATTTT.

Many counts were recorded for this clonotype. The genes are TRBV12-3 or TRBV12-4 and TRBJ2-7; 8 bases line up with TRBD1. This CDR3 is 14 amino acids long. J was trimmed by 1 base and V by 5 bases; bases with no gene match: 4. CDR3 residues: CASSDRGSSYEQYF. The CDR3 DNA reads TGTGCCAGCAGTGACAGGGGTTCGTCCTACGAGCAGTACTTC.

This clonotype was seen a few times. The V and J genes are TRBV20-1 and TRBJ2-7; D unresolved. The V end lost 4 bases, the J end lost 0 bases, and 10 bases lay between the germline ends. The CDR3 consists of 13 residues. CDR1 is DFQATT, CDR2 SNEGSKA, per germline (reference sequence). This CDR3 is CSAKLSSSYEQYF. The CDR3 coding sequence is TGCAGTGCTAAGCTGTCAAGCTCCTACGAGCAGTACTTC.

This clonotype has ten or more counts. The rearrangement joins TRBV27 to TRBJ2-7; D could derive from TRBD1 or TRBD2 (7 bases each). The V gene lost 2 bases and the J gene lost 6 bases, with 14 bases spanning the gap. CDR3 length equals 14 residues. Germline CDR1 MNHEY, CDR2 SMNVEV (reference sequence). The DNA of the CDR3 is TGTGCCAGCAGTTTAGGGAGGGGGCTTGTCGAGCAGTACTTC. It specifies CASSLGRGLVEQYF.

This clonotype was seen at least ten times. The chain couples TRBV7-6 to TRBJ2-2; TRBD1 might be the D (7 bases). Germline V gene data show CDR1 as SGHVS and CDR2 as FNYEAQ. V was pared by 6 bases and J by 4 bases, with 15 bases between. The CDR3 runs to 15 residues. The CDR3 nucleotides read TGTGCCAGCAGGGGACAGAAGGGGGGCACCGGGGAGCTGTTTTTT. Its protein product is CASRGQKGGTGELFF.

This clonotype was seen many times. The V gene is TRBV11-2, the J gene TRBJ2-2, with TRBD2 identical over 13 bases. The CDR3 runs to 21 residues. J gave up 2 bases and V 1 base, and 13 bases lay outside the gene matches. Germline V CDR1 and CDR2: SGHAT, FQNNGV. This chain's CDR3 is CASSLAGTSGDSPINTGELFF. DNA of the CDR3: TGTGCCAGCAGCTTAGCCGGGACTAGCGGGGACTCTCCCATTAACACCGGGGAGCTGTTTTTT. The entire variable domain, with the rest obtained from reference TRBV11-2 and TRBJ2-2, is as follows: EAGVAQSPRYKIIEKRQSVAFWCNPISGHATLYWYQQILGQGPKLLIQFQNNGVVDDSQLPKDRFSAERLKGVDSTLKIQPAKLEDSAVYLCASSLAGTSGDSPINTGELFFGEGSRLTVL.

This clonotype was detected only a few times. The rearrangement uses TRBV7-9 and TRBJ1-2; 7 nucleotides match TRBD1. The CDR3 covers 15 residues. V shed 5 bases and J 1 base; nucleotides not matched to a gene: 7. Germline V gene sequence: CDR1 SEHNR, CDR2 FQNEAQ (reference sequence). The CDR3 DNA reads TGTGCCAGCAGCCCCACAGGGGCTGTTAACTATGGCTACACCTTC. Protein product: CASSPTGAVNYGYTF.

This clonotype was seen ten or more times. This chain uses TRBV11-2 with TRBJ2-3; 9 bases map to TRBD1. Germline CDR1 reads SGHAT; CDR2 reads FQNNGV. V lost 5 bases to trimming and J lost 6 bases; unmatched junction nucleotides: 9. This CDR3 comprises 15 residues. CDR3 region: CASSATGTGLDTQYF. The CDR3 region has the DNA TGTGCCAGCAGCGCTACCGGGACAGGGCTGGATACGCAGTATTTT.

This clonotype was detected ten times or more. The gene calls are TRBV7-2 and TRBJ1-2, with TRBD1 as a possible D gene (5 bases). CDR1 SGHTA and CDR2 FQGNSA come from the germline V gene. CDR3 size: 14 residues. Deletions cut 2 bases from V and 4 bases from J, with 11 bases between. CDR3: CASSLQGGGYGYTF. The CDR3 region has the DNA TGTGCCAGCAGCTTACAGGGAGGAGGCTATGGCTACACCTTC.